Following are 32 T cell receptor beta chains from one sample sequenced in a study of cytomegalovirus exposure and HLA in healthy donors. Use of 60 Vbeta and 13 Jbeta primers characterized the PCR. The repertoire was sequenced with immunoSEQ multiplex PCR; TCRdb's copy has only in-frame clones and lacks some. The sample shows 100,000 to 150,000 clones, 75% to 85% of them seen only once. Sequencing was performed on PBMCs. The receptors shown here come from a man aged 25 to 45 in good health and CMV-seropositive.

The CDR3 DNA reads as TGCGCCAGCAGCCACCCTCGTCTAGGCCGAGCGGGGAGGAACACCGGGGAGCTGTTTTTT. Protein product: CASSHPRLGRAGRNTGELFF. The chain links TRBV4-1 to TRBJ2-2; the match to TRBD2 covers 7 bases. This CDR3 comprises 20 residues. Per the germline V gene, CDR1 is MGHRA and CDR2 is YSYEKL. The J segment lost 1 base and the V segment lost 3 bases, leaving 17 bases of the junction unmatched.

In this sample, this clone turned up a few times. This rearrangement joins TRBV13 to TRBJ1-1, with 11 bases identical to TRBD1. This CDR3 is built from 16 residues. CDR1 and CDR2 (germline): PRHDT, FYEKMQ (reference sequence). V dropped 5 bases and J dropped 6; count of bases not matched to a gene: 11. Here the CDR3 reads CASSAGQGAWRPEAFF. As DNA, the CDR3 is TGTGCCAGCAGCGCCGGACAGGGGGCGTGGAGGCCTGAAGCTTTCTTT.

The CDR3 DNA sequence: TGTGCCAGCAGCGGCAGTGGCTATAATTCACCCCTCCACTTT. This translates into CASSGSGYNSPLHF. The chain combines TRBV14 with TRBJ1-6; D remains ambiguous. The CDR3 sequence is 14 residues long. Trimming shortened V by 5 bases and J by 3 bases, and 8 bases separated the two germline ends. Germline CDR1 reads SGHDN; CDR2 reads FVKESK. Using reference TRBV14 and TRBJ1-6 for the parts outside the CDR3, the full variable domain is EAGVTQFPSHSVIEKGQTVTLRCDPISGHDNLYWYRRVMGKEIKFLLHFVKESKQDESGMPNNRFLAERTGGTYSTLKVQPAELEDSGVYFCASSGSGYNSPLHFGNGTRLTVT.

V usage is TRBV9 and J usage is TRBJ2-1, with TRBD1 matching over 8 bases. V shed 4 bases, J shed 8 bases, and the junction held 11 bases outside the gene matches. In germline, CDR1 is SGDLS, CDR2 YYNGEE. This CDR3 comprises 15 residues. The CDR3 is CASSNWTGFGDEQFF. The CDR3 coding sequence is TGTGCCAGCAGCAACTGGACAGGGTTTGGCGATGAGCAGTTCTTC.

The J gene is TRBJ2-2, the V gene TRBV9; 8 bases map to TRBD2. Trimming at V came to 7 bases and at J to 1 base, leaving 6 bases not matched to a gene. Germline assignment: CDR1 SGDLS and CDR2 YYNGEE. This CDR3 has 15 amino acids. Here the CDR3 reads CASSGAGGNTGELFF. The DNA for the CDR3 is TGTGCCAGCTCCGGGGCGGGGGGGAACACCGGGGAGCTGTTTTTT.

CDR3 bases: TGTGCCAGCAGTGGCCAGCAAGAGACCCAGTACTTC. It yields the protein CASSGQQETQYF. The V gene is TRBV6-1, the J gene TRBJ2-5; the D is unclear. Germline CDR1 is MNHNS and CDR2 is SASEGT. With 4 bases removed from V and 2 bases from J, the gap between germline ends came to 5 bases. The CDR3 spans 12 residues.

The chain recombines TRBV28 with TRBJ1-5, with D possibly matching TRBD1 (6 bases). Germline lookup yields CDR1 MDHEN and CDR2 SYDVKM. V dropped 5 bases and J dropped 8 bases, with 10 bases sitting between them. This CDR3 spans 12 amino acids. The CDR3 protein is CASSAGAKPQHF. The CDR3 DNA reads TGTGCCAGCAGTGCGGGGGCTAAGCCCCAGCATTTT. Together with reference TRBV28 and TRBJ1-5, the CDR3 gives the full variable domain: DVKVTQSSRYLVKRTGEKVFLECVQDMDHENMFWYRQDPGLGLRLIYFSYDVKMKEKGDIPEGYSVSREKKERFSLILESASTNQTSMYLCASSAGAKPQHFGDGTRLSIL.

The rearrangement uses TRBV5-1 and TRBJ2-1, with 14 bases lining up with TRBD2. The germline V gene has CDR1 SGHRS and CDR2 YFSETQ. After removal of 3 bases from V and 6 bases from J, the junction contained 11 bases not matched to a gene. The CDR3 has 18 amino acids. Here the CDR3 DNA reads TGCGCCAGCAGCTCCTTCGAATACGGGACTAGCGGGGGCAATGAGCAGTTCTTC. Translation gives CASSSFEYGTSGGNEQFF.

This clone was observed once. The chain combines TRBV12-5 with TRBJ2-3; TRBD2 aligns across 11 bases. V trimming: 5 bases; J trimming: 4 bases; junction bases outside the gene matches: 2. Germline CDR1 LGHNT, CDR2 FRNRAP. The CDR3 totals 14 residues. The CDR3 sequence: CASGIAGGPDTQYF. The CDR3, as DNA: TGTGCTAGTGGTATAGCGGGGGGGCCAGATACGCAGTATTTT.

The rearrangement uses TRBV5-1 and TRBJ2-5; D may be TRBD2 (5 bases). V shed 0 bases and J shed 3 bases, with 9 bases lying between them. CDR3 size: 14 residues. Germline values: CDR1 SGHRS, CDR2 YFSETQ. The CDR3 bases are TGCGCCAGCAGCTTGGACGAGACTAAAGAGACCCAGTACTTC. This encodes CASSLDETKETQYF.

The chain joins TRBV5-1 to TRBJ2-3, with TRBD2 matching 15 bases. Germline values: CDR1 SGHRS, CDR2 YFSETQ. The V segment lost 4 bases and the J segment 3 bases; nucleotides outside the gene matches: 6. The CDR3 has 17 residues. CDR3 in DNA: TGCGCCAGCAGCATATGGACTAGCGGGGGGGCAACAGATACGCAGTATTTT. It encodes CASSIWTSGGATDTQYF. Combining the CDR3 with reference TRBV5-1 and TRBJ2-3 gives the whole variable domain KAGVTQTPRYLIKTRGQQVTLSCSPISGHRSVSWYQQTPGQGLQFLFEYFSETQRNKGNFPGRFSGRQFSNSRSEMNVSTLELGDSALYLCASSIWTSGGATDTQYFGPGTRLTVL.

This clone was observed a handful of times. This rearrangement joins TRBV19 to TRBJ2-7; 9 nucleotides align to TRBD2. V lost 3 bases, J lost 2 bases, and 5 bases stayed unmatched. The germline CDR1 and CDR2 sequences are LNHDA and SQIVND (reference sequence). This CDR3 comprises 15 residues. The CDR3 DNA reads TGTGCCAGTAGTATGGCGGGGGGGGAAACCTACGAGCAGTACTTC. Protein: CASSMAGGETYEQYF.

This sequence joins TRBV19 and TRBJ2-5, with D perhaps TRBD1 (6 bases). Germline CDR1 and CDR2: LNHDA and SQIVND (reference sequence). The V end lost 4 bases, the J end lost 14 bases, and 17 bases lay between the germline ends. CDR3 length: 12 residues. In nucleotides, the CDR3 is TGTGCCAGTAGTACCACCGGACAGCCTCCATACTTC. Translating gives CASSTTGQPPYF.

CDR3 nucleotide sequence: TGTGCCAGCAGTTCCCGACAGGGACAAACTGAAGCTTTCTTT. It is translated as CASSSRQGQTEAFF. This rearrangement joins TRBV28 to TRBJ1-1, with 7 bases aligning to TRBD1. J lost 5 bases, V lost 4 bases, and 7 bases had no gene match. Germline V lookup: CDR1 MDHEN, CDR2 SYDVKM. This CDR3 is 14 amino acids long.

This rearrangement joins TRBV6-1 to TRBJ1-5; D gene uncertain. Trimming stripped 4 bases from V and 2 bases from J, with 12 bases between. The CDR3 length is 15 residues. CDR1 is MNHNS and CDR2 is SASEGT in the germline V gene. The CDR3 DNA reads TGTGCCAGCAGTGCCCGGCCTGGGCGCAATCAGCCCCAGCATTTT. It specifies CASSARPGRNQPQHF.

This chain links TRBV11-2 with TRBJ2-3, with 11 bases that match TRBD2. CDR1 SGHAT and CDR2 FQNNGV come from the germline V gene. The CDR3 runs 19 residues. Germline trimming cut 3 bases from V and 0 bases from J; bases unmatched to any gene: 11. The CDR3, as DNA: TGTGCCAGCAGCTTGCGGGGACTAGCGGCGCGTGCTAGCACAGATACGCAGTATTTT. Translating gives CASSLRGLAARASTDTQYF.

The V call is TRBV5-1, the J call TRBJ2-5; 7 positions match TRBD1. The germline V gene has CDR1 SGHRS and CDR2 YFSETQ. The CDR3 has 16 amino acids. Trimming took 3 bases from V and 1 from J; bases not matched to a gene: 9. The CDR3 DNA is TGCGCCAGCAGCTCTCGGACAGGCCTATTCCAAGAGACCCAGTACTTC. Translation: CASSSRTGLFQETQYF.

This clone has a handful of counts. This chain links TRBV5-1 with TRBJ1-3, with a tentative D call TRBD1 (6 bases). The V end was cut by 3 bases, the J end by 2 bases, with 9 bases between. Germline V gene sequence: CDR1 SGHRS, CDR2 YFSETQ. This CDR3 contains 14 residues. CDR3 coding DNA: TGCGCCAGCAGCTCAGGGGTAGCTGGAAACACCATATATTTT. Its protein is CASSSGVAGNTIYF.

The chain recombines TRBV10-3 with TRBJ1-1, with 9 bases lining up with TRBD1. Germline CDR1 reads ENHRY; CDR2 reads SYGVKD. Unmatched junction bases numbered 12, after V lost 6 bases and J lost 1 base. The CDR3 extends over 17 amino acids. Here the CDR3 DNA reads TGTGCCATCAGCCTTCGGACAGGGGCGAAAGGGAACACTGAAGCTTTCTTT. This sequence encodes CAISLRTGAKGNTEAFF.

The chain is built from TRBV7-9 and TRBJ2-1; 11 bases are a match to TRBD2. Germline CDR1 is SEHNR and CDR2 is FQNEAQ (reference sequence). After removal of 6 bases from V and 8 bases from J, the junction contained 6 bases not matched to a gene. The length of the CDR3 is 14 residues. The CDR3 bases are TGTGCCAGCAGATCTAGCGGGGGGAACGATGAGCAGTTCTTC. Its protein is CASRSSGGNDEQFF.

The V call is TRBV14, the J call TRBJ2-3, with TRBD1 identical over 8 bases. The germline CDR1 and CDR2 sequences are SGHDN and FVKESK. After removal of 4 bases from V and 5 bases from J, the junction contained 8 bases not matched to a gene. This CDR3 spans 15 amino acids. The CDR3 sequence: CASSLRTGSQDTQYF. CDR3 coding DNA: TGTGCCAGCAGCCTCCGGACAGGGAGCCAAGATACGCAGTATTTT.

In this sample, this clone turned up a few times. The chain carries TRBV7-2 and TRBJ1-2; possible D gene TRBD1, 5 bases. Germline V gives CDR1 SGHTA, CDR2 FQGNSA. The CDR3 spans 17 residues. V gave up 1 base and J gave up 4 bases, with 19 bases separating them. CDR3 amino acids: CASSLGWRWEGIYGYTF. The CDR3 nucleotides read TGTGCCAGCAGCTTAGGATGGCGATGGGAGGGGATCTATGGCTACACCTTC. Combining the CDR3 with reference TRBV7-2 and TRBJ1-2 gives the whole variable domain GAGVSQSPSNKVTEKGKDVELRCDPISGHTALYWYRQSLGQGLEFLIYFQGNSAPDKSGLPSDRFSAERTGGSVSTLTIQRTQQEDSAVYLCASSLGWRWEGIYGYTFGSGTRLTVV.

The sample holds a few counts of this clone. The chain has TRBV7-2 and TRBJ1-4; D ambiguous. Trimming took off 5 bases at V and 10 bases at J, with 26 bases between the two ends. Germline assignment: CDR1 SGHTA and CDR2 FQGNSA. The CDR3 covers 17 residues. CDR3 amino acids: CASSAPRGGTLSVKLFF. DNA of the CDR3: TGTGCCAGCAGCGCCCCCCGGGGTGGTACCCTTTCCGTAAAACTGTTTTTT.

The chain recombines TRBV7-6 with TRBJ1-1; TRBD1 matches 7 bases. V lost 1 base, J lost 3 bases, and 5 bases stayed unmatched. The CDR3 covers 15 residues. Per the germline V gene, CDR1 is SGHVS and CDR2 is FNYEAQ. For the CDR3, the DNA is TGTGCCAGCAGCTTAGACGGCAGGGGGGACACTGAAGCTTTCTTT. Translating it yields CASSLDGRGDTEAFF.

CDR3 residues: CSVGANTGELFF. In nucleotides, the CDR3 is TGCAGCGTTGGAGCGAACACCGGGGAGCTGTTTTTT. This chain links TRBV29-1 with TRBJ2-2; D gene unclear. The CDR3 spans 12 residues. V was clipped by 4 bases and J by 0 bases, with 3 bases between them. Germline values: CDR1 SQVTM, CDR2 ANQGSEA.

The J gene is TRBJ2-3, the V gene TRBV7-3; D might be TRBD2 (6 bases). V dropped 5 bases and J dropped 0 bases, with 12 bases sitting between them. There are 15 residues in the CDR3. Germline CDR1 and CDR2: SGHTA and FQGTGA. For the CDR3, the DNA is TGTGCCAGCAGCCCGCGAGGGAGGAGCACAGATACGCAGTATTTT. This gives the protein CASSPRGRSTDTQYF.

The chain uses TRBV10-3 and TRBJ2-5; D remains ambiguous. CDR1 is ENHRY and CDR2 is SYGVKD in the germline V gene. The CDR3 is 12 residues long. V shed 2 bases and J shed 5 bases, with 6 bases lying between them. CDR3 bases: TGTGCCATCAGTGAGCCCCGGGAGACCCAGTACTTC. This translates into CAISEPRETQYF.

The rearrangement uses TRBV10-3 and TRBJ2-1; 8 positions match TRBD2. This CDR3 is 14 amino acids long. Losses at the gene ends were 10 bases for V and 1 base for J; bases not matched to a gene: 6. In germline, CDR1 is ENHRY, CDR2 SYGVKD. Here the CDR3 reads CATVRGDSYNEQFF. The CDR3 nucleotides read TGTGCCACGGTGCGGGGGGATTCCTACAATGAGCAGTTCTTC.

The rearrangement joins TRBV19 to TRBJ2-5; no reliable D call. Trimming took 4 bases from V and 0 from J, leaving 9 bases between them. Germline CDR1 and CDR2: LNHDA and SQIVND (reference sequence). The CDR3 sequence is 14 residues long. The CDR3 region is CASSKAGYQETQYF. CDR3 DNA sequence: TGTGCCAGTAGTAAGGCCGGGTACCAAGAGACCCAGTACTTC.

The chain combines TRBV29-1 with TRBJ1-3; D unclear. V lost 4 bases and J 3 bases, leaving 7 bases between the germline ends. Germline V gives CDR1 SQVTM, CDR2 ANQGSEA. The CDR3 contains 12 residues. The CDR3 loop is CSVGGFGNTIYF. DNA for the CDR3: TGCAGCGTTGGAGGTTTTGGAAACACCATATATTTT.

The rearrangement joins TRBV29-1 to TRBJ1-1; D is ambiguous. The CDR3 spans 12 residues. Per germline, CDR1 SQVTM and CDR2 ANQGSEA. The V and J ends lost 7 bases and 3 bases respectively, with 12 bases between them. The CDR3 DNA is TGCAGCGCCAACAGCCCCTACACTGAAGCTTTCTTT. Its translation is CSANSPYTEAFF.

This sequence joins TRBV7-8 and TRBJ2-3; perhaps TRBD2 as D (6 bases). The V gene lost 3 bases and the J gene lost 6 bases, with 10 bases spanning the gap. The V gene's germline CDR1 is SGHVS and CDR2 FQNEAQ. The CDR3 contains 13 residues. Written as DNA, the CDR3 is TGTGCCAGCAGCTTCTCCGCGGGGGATACGCAGTATTTT. Translated: CASSFSAGDTQYF.